This T cell receptor (beta chain) was obtained from a study of shared clonotypes between healthy human individuals. The overall study: Per-donor plates numbered three CD4 naive, three CD4 memory, two CD8 naive and one CD8 memory.

Points on this clone: Its antigen remains unknown.

CDR1 is MDHEN, CDR2 SYDVKM, per germline. Trimming stripped 10 bases from V and 6 bases from J, with 12 bases between. The CDR3 has 12 amino acids. The study's findings and limits: Generation of non-shared clonotypes was less probable than generation of clonotypes shared by all four donors.

In the study's own analysis: Filtering of immunoSEQ junctional sequences could not match full-length read filtering. Sequenced by immunoSEQ multiplex PCR; TCRdb stores in-frame clones only, minus some. V, J and clone size are taken as reported in that table, and D and trimming were inferred from the DNA itself. The data hold approximately 600,000 clones, with roughly 96% observed a single time. Terminally differentiated effector memory CD45RA+ cells were excluded from the naive CD8 cells, which were CD45RO-negative and positively selected for CCR7. Material for sequencing was naive CD8+ T cells sorted from blood. V is TRBV28 and J is TRBJ2-2; D gene uncertain. The receptor comes from a woman aged 25 to 39 in good health. CDR3 in amino acids: CAIDSGSGELFF. As DNA, the CDR3 is TGTGCCATTGACTCCGGATCCGGGGAGCTGTTTTTT.